This T cell receptor beta chain was profiled in a study of tissue T cells after allogeneic stem cell transplantation. General study points: In patients and mice, blood and spleen missed much of tissue repertoire.

Libraries were prepared by immunoSEQ multiplex PCR; TCRdb keeps only in-frame clonotypes and omits some of them. The profile shows thousands of clones, around 50% of them singletons. Time point described: mouse harvest day 14 after allogeneic transplant. The graft held 10^6 splenic CD5+ T cells and 10^7 T-cell-depleted bone marrow cells. Mice had MHC-mismatched B6 into BALB/c GVHD, sampled day 7 or 14. The CDR3 totals 12 residues. V was clipped by 3 bases and J by 4 bases, with 8 bases between them. CDR1 is NSHNY, CDR2 SYGAGN, per germline. This clone was detected only a few times. What it binds is not known. Genes and germline are mouse. The read halts 1 residue ahead of the CDR3 end, with the missing end drawn from the germline J gene.

The TCR was taken from a female BALB/c mouse given C57BL/6 T cells with graft-versus-host disease after an allogeneic hematopoietic cell transplant. Specimen: liver tissue. This chain joins TRBV13-1 and TRBJ2-7; possible D gene TRBD1, 5 bases. Incomplete CDR3 DNA: TGTGCCAGCAGTGCAGACAGATATGAACAGTAC. Its translation is CASSADRYEQY. The full CDR3 protein is CASSADRYEQYF.